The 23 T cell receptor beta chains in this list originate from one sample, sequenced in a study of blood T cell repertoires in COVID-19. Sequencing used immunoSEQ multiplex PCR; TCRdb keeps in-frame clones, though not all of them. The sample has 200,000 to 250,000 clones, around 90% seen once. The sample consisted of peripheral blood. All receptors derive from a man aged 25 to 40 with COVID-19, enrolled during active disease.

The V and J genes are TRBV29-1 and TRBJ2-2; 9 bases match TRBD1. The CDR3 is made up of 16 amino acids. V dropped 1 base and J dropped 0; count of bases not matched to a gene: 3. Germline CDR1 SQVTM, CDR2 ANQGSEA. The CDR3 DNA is TGCAGCGTTGAAGCGTACAGGGGGCCGAACACCGGGGAGCTGTTTTTT. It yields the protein CSVEAYRGPNTGELFF.

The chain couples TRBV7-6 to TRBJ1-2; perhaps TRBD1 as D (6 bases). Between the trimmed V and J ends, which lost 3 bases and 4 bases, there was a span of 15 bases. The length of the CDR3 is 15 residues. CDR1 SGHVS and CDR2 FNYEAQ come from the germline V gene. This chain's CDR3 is CASSLRKGQFYGYTF. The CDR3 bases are TGTGCCAGCAGCTTGCGCAAAGGACAGTTCTATGGCTACACCTTC.

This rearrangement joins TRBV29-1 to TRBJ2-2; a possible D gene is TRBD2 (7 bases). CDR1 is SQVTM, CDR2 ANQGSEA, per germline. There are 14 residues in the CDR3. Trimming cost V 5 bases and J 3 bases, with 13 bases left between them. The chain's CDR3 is CSVTQGRDTGELFF. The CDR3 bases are TGCAGCGTTACTCAGGGGAGGGACACCGGGGAGCTGTTTTTT.

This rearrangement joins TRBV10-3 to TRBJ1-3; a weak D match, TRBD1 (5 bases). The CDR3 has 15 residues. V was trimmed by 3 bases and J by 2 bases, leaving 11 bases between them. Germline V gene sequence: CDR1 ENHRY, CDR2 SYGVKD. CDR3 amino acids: CAISDRANTGNTIYF. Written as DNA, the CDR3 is TGTGCCATCAGTGACAGGGCAAATACTGGAAACACCATATATTTT.

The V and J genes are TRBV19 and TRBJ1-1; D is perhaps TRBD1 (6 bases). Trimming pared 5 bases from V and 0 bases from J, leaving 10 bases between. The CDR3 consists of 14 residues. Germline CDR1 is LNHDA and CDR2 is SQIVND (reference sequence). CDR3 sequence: CASSPGQLNTEAFF. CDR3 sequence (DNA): TGTGCCAGTAGTCCCGGACAGCTGAACACTGAAGCTTTCTTT.

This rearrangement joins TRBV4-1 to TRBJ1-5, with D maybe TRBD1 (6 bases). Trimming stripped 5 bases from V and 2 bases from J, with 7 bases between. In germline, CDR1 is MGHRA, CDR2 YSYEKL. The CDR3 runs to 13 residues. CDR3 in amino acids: CASSRQGNQPQHF. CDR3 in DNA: TGCGCCAGCAGCAGACAGGGCAATCAGCCCCAGCATTTT.

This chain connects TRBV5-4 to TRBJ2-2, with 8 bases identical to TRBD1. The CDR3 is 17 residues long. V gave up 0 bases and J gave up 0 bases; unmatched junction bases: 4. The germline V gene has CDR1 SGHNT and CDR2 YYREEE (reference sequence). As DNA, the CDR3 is TGTGCCAGCAGCTTGGCAGGGGGCGCGGCGAACACCGGGGAGCTGTTTTTT. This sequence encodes CASSLAGGAANTGELFF.

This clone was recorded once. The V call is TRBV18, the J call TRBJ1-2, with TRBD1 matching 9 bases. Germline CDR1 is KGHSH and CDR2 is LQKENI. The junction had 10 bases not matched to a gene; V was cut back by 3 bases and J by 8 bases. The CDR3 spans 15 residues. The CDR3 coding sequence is TGTGCCAGCTCACCGCGGACAGGGGAAGAAGGAGGCTACACCTTC. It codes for CASSPRTGEEGGYTF.

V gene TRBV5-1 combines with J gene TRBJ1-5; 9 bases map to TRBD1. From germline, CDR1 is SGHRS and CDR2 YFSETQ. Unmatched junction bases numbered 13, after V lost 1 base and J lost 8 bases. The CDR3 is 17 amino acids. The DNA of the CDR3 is TGCGCCAGCAGCTTGTTACCCGGGACAGGGATTGAGGAGCCCCAGCATTTT. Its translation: CASSLLPGTGIEEPQHF.

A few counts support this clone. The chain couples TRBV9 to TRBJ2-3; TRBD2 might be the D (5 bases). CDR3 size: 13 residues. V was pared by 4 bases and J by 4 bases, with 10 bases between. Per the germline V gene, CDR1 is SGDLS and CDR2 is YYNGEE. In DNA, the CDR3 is TGTGCCAGCAGCAGGGAAGCGGCAGATACGCAGTATTTT. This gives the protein CASSREAADTQYF.

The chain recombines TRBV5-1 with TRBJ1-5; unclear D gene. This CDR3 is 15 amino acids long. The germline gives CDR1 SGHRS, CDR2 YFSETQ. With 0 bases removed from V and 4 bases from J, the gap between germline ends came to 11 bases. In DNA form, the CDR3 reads TGCGCCAGCAGCTTGGGAGAGGGCGCGAATCAGCCCCAGCATTTT. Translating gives CASSLGEGANQPQHF.

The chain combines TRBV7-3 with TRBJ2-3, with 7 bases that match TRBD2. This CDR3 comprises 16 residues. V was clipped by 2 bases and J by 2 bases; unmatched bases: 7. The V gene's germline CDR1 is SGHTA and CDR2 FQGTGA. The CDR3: CASSLFGGGDTDTQYF. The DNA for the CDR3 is TGTGCCAGCAGCTTATTTGGCGGGGGAGACACAGATACGCAGTATTTT.

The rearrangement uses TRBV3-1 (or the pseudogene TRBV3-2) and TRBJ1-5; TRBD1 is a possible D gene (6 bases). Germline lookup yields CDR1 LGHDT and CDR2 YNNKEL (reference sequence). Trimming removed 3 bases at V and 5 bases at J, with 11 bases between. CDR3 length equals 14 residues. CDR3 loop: CASSQGADDQPQHF. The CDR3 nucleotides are TGTGCCAGCAGCCAGGGGGCTGACGATCAGCCCCAGCATTTT.

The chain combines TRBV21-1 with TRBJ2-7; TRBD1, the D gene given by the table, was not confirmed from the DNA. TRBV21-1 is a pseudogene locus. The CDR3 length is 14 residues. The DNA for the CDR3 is TGTGCCAGCAGCAAGACAGGGGGCGGCTACGAGCAGTACTTC. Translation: CASSKTGGGYEQYF.

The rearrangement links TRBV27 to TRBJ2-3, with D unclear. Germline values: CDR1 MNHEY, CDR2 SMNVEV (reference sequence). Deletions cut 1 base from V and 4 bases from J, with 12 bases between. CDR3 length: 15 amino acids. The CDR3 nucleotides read TGTGCCAGCAGTTTATTCGGTCCTTTCTCAGATACGCAGTATTTT. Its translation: CASSLFGPFSDTQYF.

The DNA of the CDR3 is TGTGCCAGCAGCTTGGTTCGACAGGGAATTTTGGGGACCCAGTACTTC. It translates to CASSLVRQGILGTQYF. The chain is built from TRBV5-6 and TRBJ2-5, with 7 bases identical to TRBD1. This CDR3 comprises 16 residues. CDR1 and CDR2 from the germline V gene are SGHDT and YYEEEE. With V trimmed by 0 bases and J by 7 bases, 12 bases remained unmatched. The variable domain in full, with the rest retrieved from reference TRBV5-6 and TRBJ2-5, is DAGVTQSPTHLIKTRGQQVTLRCSPKSGHDTVSWYQQALGQGPQFIFQYYEEEERQRGNFPDRFSGHQFPNYSSELNVNALLLGDSALYLCASSLVRQGILGTQYFGPGTRLLVL.

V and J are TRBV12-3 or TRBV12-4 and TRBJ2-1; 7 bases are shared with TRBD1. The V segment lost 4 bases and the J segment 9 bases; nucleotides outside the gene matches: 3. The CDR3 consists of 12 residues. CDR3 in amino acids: CASSSYRGEQFF. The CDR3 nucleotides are TGTGCCAGCAGTTCCTACAGGGGTGAGCAGTTCTTC.

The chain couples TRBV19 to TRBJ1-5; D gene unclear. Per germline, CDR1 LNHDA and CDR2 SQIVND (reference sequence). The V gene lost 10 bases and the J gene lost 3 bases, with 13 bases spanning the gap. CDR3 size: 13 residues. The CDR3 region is CATPGRNNQPQHF. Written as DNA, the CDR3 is TGTGCCACCCCCGGGAGGAACAATCAGCCCCAGCATTTT.

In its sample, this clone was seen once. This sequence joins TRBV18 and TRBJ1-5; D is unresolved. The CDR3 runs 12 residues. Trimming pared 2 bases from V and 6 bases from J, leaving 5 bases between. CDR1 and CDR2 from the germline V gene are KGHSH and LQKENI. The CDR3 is CASSPEGQPQHF. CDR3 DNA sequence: TGTGCCAGCTCACCAGAGGGTCAGCCCCAGCATTTT.

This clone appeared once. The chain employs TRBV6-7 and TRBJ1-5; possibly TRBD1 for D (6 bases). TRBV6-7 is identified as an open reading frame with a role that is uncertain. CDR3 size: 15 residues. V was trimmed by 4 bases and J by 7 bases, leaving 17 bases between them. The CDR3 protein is CASSFAGLGGQPQHF. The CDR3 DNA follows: TGTGCCAGCAGTTTCGCAGGGTTAGGGGGACAGCCCCAGCATTTT.

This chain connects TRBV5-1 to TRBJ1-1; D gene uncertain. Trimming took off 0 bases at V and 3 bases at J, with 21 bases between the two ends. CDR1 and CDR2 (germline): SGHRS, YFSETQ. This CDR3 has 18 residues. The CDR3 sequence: CASSLGFGRAPRDTEAFF. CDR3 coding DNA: TGCGCCAGCAGCTTGGGGTTCGGGCGGGCCCCTCGGGACACTGAAGCTTTCTTT.

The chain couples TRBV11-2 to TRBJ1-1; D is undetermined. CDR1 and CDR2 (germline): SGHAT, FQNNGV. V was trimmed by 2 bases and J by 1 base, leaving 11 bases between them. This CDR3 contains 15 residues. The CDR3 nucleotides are TGTGCCAGCAGCTTAATTGCCAGCGCGAACACTGAAGCTTTCTTT. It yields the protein CASSLIASANTEAFF.

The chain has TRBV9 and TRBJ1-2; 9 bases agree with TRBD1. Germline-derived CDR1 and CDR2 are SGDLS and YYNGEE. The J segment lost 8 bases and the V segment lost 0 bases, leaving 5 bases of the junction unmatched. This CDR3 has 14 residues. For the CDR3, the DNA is TGTGCCAGCAGCGTAGTCCAACAGGGGGCCGGCTACACCTTC. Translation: CASSVVQQGAGYTF.